The 20 T cell receptor beta chains below all came from one sample that was sequenced in a study of blood T cell repertoires in COVID-19. The method was immunoSEQ multiplex PCR; TCRdb's version includes in-frame clones alone and lacks a portion of them. Here the sample spans about 260,000 clones, about nine tenths being singletons. Material for sequencing was PBMCs or T cells enriched from blood (not recorded which). The origin of the receptors is a man aged 50 to 59 who had been exposed to COVID-19.

The chain has TRBV7-3 and TRBJ2-1; 8 positions agree with TRBD2. Germline V CDR1 and CDR2: SGHTA, FQGTGA. The length of the CDR3 is 14 residues. V lost 5 bases, J lost 5 bases, and 5 bases stayed unmatched. DNA of the CDR3: TGTGCCAGCAGCCTCGGGGGGGTTGACAATGAGCAGTTCTTC. This translates into CASSLGGVDNEQFF.

The V gene is TRBV5-1, the J gene TRBJ2-3; TRBD1 is a possible D gene (6 bases). Trimming removed 4 bases from V and 3 bases from J, with 12 bases in between. Germline V gives CDR1 SGHRS, CDR2 YFSETQ. This CDR3 spans 14 amino acids. The CDR3 DNA follows: TGCGCCAGCAGCCTCGGACAGCTAACAGATACGCAGTATTTT. It encodes CASSLGQLTDTQYF.

The J gene is TRBJ2-7, the V gene TRBV20-1; perhaps TRBD2 as D (6 bases). The V gene lost 3 bases and the J gene lost 6 bases, with 18 bases spanning the gap. The CDR3 runs to 14 residues. Per the germline V gene, CDR1 is DFQATT and CDR2 is SNEGSKA (reference sequence). The CDR3 coding sequence is TGCAGTGCTAGTGAGTCGAGACTAGGTCTCGAGCAGTACGTC. Amino acids: CSASESRLGLEQYV.

J is TRBJ1-2 and V is TRBV6-6; 7 bases fit TRBD1. There are 16 residues in the CDR3. V lost 6 bases, J lost 5 bases, and 15 bases stayed unmatched. The germline CDR1 and CDR2 sequences are MNHNY and SVGAGI (reference sequence). CDR3 coding DNA: TGTGCCAGCAGCGCCGCCGCCGGGACAGACCTATATGGCTACACCTTC. Protein sequence: CASSAAAGTDLYGYTF.

This clone appeared a few times. The chain couples TRBV12-5 to TRBJ2-5; TRBD1 might be the D (5 bases). Germline V gene lookup returns CDR1 LGHNT and CDR2 FRNRAP. Trimming removed 0 bases at V and 5 bases at J, with 13 bases between. The CDR3 length is 15 residues. The CDR3 nucleotides are TGTGCTAGTGGTTTGGTATATGGGGCCGGGGAGACCCAGTACTTC. Translated, it gives CASGLVYGAGETQYF.

The chain joins TRBV18 to TRBJ1-2; no reliable D call. V lost 5 bases and J 4 bases, leaving 17 bases between the germline ends. CDR1 is KGHSH and CDR2 is LQKENI in the germline V gene. The CDR3 consists of 15 residues. CDR3 region: CASSSLRGGGYGYTF. CDR3 nucleotide sequence: TGTGCCAGCTCATCACTTAGAGGTGGCGGCTATGGCTACACCTTC.

This chain joins TRBV24-1 and TRBJ1-2; 12 bases map to TRBD1. Per the germline V gene, CDR1 is KGHDR and CDR2 is SFDVKD. The CDR3 consists of 19 residues. The V segment lost 2 bases and the J segment 3 bases; nucleotides outside the gene matches: 12. The CDR3 reads CATSDSAGTGGTKHYGYTF. The CDR3 nucleotides are TGTGCCACCAGTGATTCGGCGGGGACAGGGGGCACAAAACACTATGGCTACACCTTC.

The rearrangement joins TRBV5-1 to TRBJ1-1, with 7 bases aligning to TRBD1. The CDR3 contains 16 residues. CDR1 is SGHRS and CDR2 is YFSETQ in the germline V gene. V was pared by 2 bases and J by 0 bases, with 7 bases of the junction left unmatched. CDR3 region: CASSFTRGTVNTEAFF. The CDR3 nucleotides are TGCGCCAGCAGCTTTACCAGGGGGACCGTGAACACTGAAGCTTTCTTT.

Regarding this clone: At the DNA level, this CDR3 is encoded by other sequences in the same sample as well. V and J are TRBV5-1 and TRBJ2-5; the match to TRBD1 covers 8 bases. The V gene's germline CDR1 is SGHRS and CDR2 YFSETQ. V shed 3 bases and J 5 bases; nucleotides not matched to a gene: 3. CDR3 length: 13 residues. The CDR3 coding sequence is TGCGCCAGCAGCTCCAGGGGGCCGGAGACCCAGTACTTC. Translation gives CASSSRGPETQYF. The variable domain in full, completed from reference TRBV5-1 and TRBJ2-5, reads KAGVTQTPRYLIKTRGQQVTLSCSPISGHRSVSWYQQTPGQGLQFLFEYFSETQRNKGNFPGRFSGRQFSNSRSEMNVSTLELGDSALYLCASSSRGPETQYFGPGTRLLVL.

V and J are TRBV14 and TRBJ1-3; possibly TRBD1 for D (6 bases). The CDR3 has 17 residues. The germline V gene encodes CDR1 SGHDN and CDR2 FVKESK. Between the trimmed V and J ends, which lost 0 bases and 0 bases, there was a span of 12 bases. CDR3 nucleotide sequence: TGTGCCAGCAGCCAAGACAGGGGCCGGTTCTCTGGAAACACCATATATTTT. This gives the protein CASSQDRGRFSGNTIYF.

This chain joins TRBV27 and TRBJ2-7, with 11 bases identical to TRBD2. Trimming cost V 8 bases and J 9 bases; bases outside gene matches: 9. The CDR3 has 13 residues. The V gene's germline CDR1 is MNHEY and CDR2 SMNVEV (reference sequence). Here the CDR3 DNA reads TGTGCCAGCCGACTAGCGGGACAAGGCGTGCAGTACGTC. It is translated as CASRLAGQGVQYV.

The V and J genes are TRBV9 and TRBJ2-3, with a weak D call TRBD2 (5 bases). The ends were cut back, 4 bases at V and 5 bases at J, with 11 bases in the middle. CDR3 length equals 13 residues. Germline CDR1 and CDR2: SGDLS and YYNGEE. The CDR3 DNA reads TGTGCCAGCAGCCTACCTGGGAGAGATACGCAGTATTTT. Translating gives CASSLPGRDTQYF.

This clone was found once. V is TRBV7-9 and J is TRBJ2-3; 9 bases are a match to TRBD1. After removal of 5 bases from V and 4 bases from J, the junction contained 10 bases not matched to a gene. Germline V gives CDR1 SEHNR, CDR2 FQNEAQ (reference sequence). The CDR3 is 16 residues long. CDR3: CASSRPGQGGADTQYF. For the CDR3, the DNA is TGTGCCAGCAGCCGACCGGGACAGGGTGGTGCAGATACGCAGTATTTT. The complete variable domain, with remaining parts taken from reference TRBV7-9 and TRBJ2-3, reads DTGVSQNPRHKITKRGQNVTFRCDPISEHNRLYWYRQTLGQGPEFLTYFQNEAQLEKSRLLSDRFSAERPKGSFSTLEIQRTEQGDSAMYLCASSRPGQGGADTQYFGPGTRLTVL.

DNA for the CDR3: TGTGCCAGCAGTCATCTAAACAATGAGCAGTTCTTC. Amino acid sequence: CASSHLNNEQFF. This rearrangement joins TRBV28 to TRBJ2-1, with unresolved D. There are 12 residues in the CDR3. Trimming took off 5 bases at V and 5 bases at J, with 7 bases between the two ends. The V gene's germline CDR1 is MDHEN and CDR2 SYDVKM. The full variable domain, in which reference TRBV28 and TRBJ2-1 provide the parts outside the CDR3, is DVKVTQSSRYLVKRTGEKVFLECVQDMDHENMFWYRQDPGLGLRLIYFSYDVKMKEKGDIPEGYSVSREKKERFSLILESASTNQTSMYLCASSHLNNEQFFGPGTRLTVL.

CDR3 in amino acids: CSVEGWGGNEQFF. The CDR3 region has the DNA TGCAGCGTTGAAGGATGGGGGGGCAATGAGCAGTTCTTC. The chain joins TRBV29-1 to TRBJ2-1; 7 bases align to TRBD2. The CDR3 runs 13 residues. Trimming at V came to 1 base and at J to 6 bases, leaving 3 bases not matched to a gene. In germline, CDR1 is SQVTM, CDR2 ANQGSEA.

V usage is TRBV10-3 and J usage is TRBJ1-2; D remains ambiguous. This CDR3 comprises 15 residues. Germline V CDR1 and CDR2: ENHRY, SYGVKD. With 3 bases removed from V and 2 bases from J, the gap between germline ends came to 13 bases. The CDR3 DNA sequence: TGTGCCATCAGTGACCACGGAGTGCAGAACTATGGCTACACCTTC. It encodes CAISDHGVQNYGYTF.

This clone is a singleton in its sample. V and J are TRBV18 and TRBJ2-7; no clear D gene. V was pared by 3 bases and J by 7 bases, with 13 bases between. CDR1 is KGHSH, CDR2 LQKENI, per germline. The CDR3 contains 13 residues. The CDR3 region has the DNA TGTGCCAGCTCACCGAGCAGCGTCCTAGAGCAGTACGTC. The encoded protein is CASSPSSVLEQYV.

V usage is TRBV18 and J usage is TRBJ2-3, with TRBD1 as a possible D gene (6 bases). V lost 6 bases, J lost 2 bases, and 15 bases lay in between. CDR1 KGHSH and CDR2 LQKENI come from the germline V gene. This CDR3 has 15 amino acids. As DNA, the CDR3 is TGTGCCAGCTCCCAGGGGTACGACCTCACAGATACGCAGTATTTT. It codes for CASSQGYDLTDTQYF.

The gene calls are TRBV30 and TRBJ2-6; 7 nucleotides line up with TRBD1. Germline V gene sequence: CDR1 GTSNPN, CDR2 SVGIG (reference sequence). The J segment lost 3 bases and the V segment lost 4 bases, leaving 6 bases of the junction unmatched. The CDR3 is 15 amino acids. CDR3 DNA sequence: TGTGCCTGGACTGCCAGGGGGAGTGGGGCCAACGTCCTGACTTTC. Translated, it gives CAWTARGSGANVLTF. Full variable domain (missing parts from reference TRBV30 and TRBJ2-6): SQTIHQWPATLVQPVGSPLSLECTVEGTSNPNLYWYRQAAGRGLQLLFYSVGIGQISSEVPQNLSASRPQDRQFILSSKKLLLSDSGFYLCAWTARGSGANVLTFGAGSRLTVL.

The table lists this clone with a count of one. The chain carries TRBV7-3 and TRBJ2-1; possible D gene TRBD1, 6 bases. Germline V gene lookup returns CDR1 SGHTA and CDR2 FQGTGA. The CDR3 consists of 16 residues. V was shortened by 6 bases and J by 10 bases, with 25 bases between the two germline ends. CDR3 in amino acids: CASSQHAGDPLSEQFF. The CDR3 coding sequence is TGTGCCAGCAGTCAACACGCAGGGGATCCTCTGTCAGAGCAGTTCTTC.